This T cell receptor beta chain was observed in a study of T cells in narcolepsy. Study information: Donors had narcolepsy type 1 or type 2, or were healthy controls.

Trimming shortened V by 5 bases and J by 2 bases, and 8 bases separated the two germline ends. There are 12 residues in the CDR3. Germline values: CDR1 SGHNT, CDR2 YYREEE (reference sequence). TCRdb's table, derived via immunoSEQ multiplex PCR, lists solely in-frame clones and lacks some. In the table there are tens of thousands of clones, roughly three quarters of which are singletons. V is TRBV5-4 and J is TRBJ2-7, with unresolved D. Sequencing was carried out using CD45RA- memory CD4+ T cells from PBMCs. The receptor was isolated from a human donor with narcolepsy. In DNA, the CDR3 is TGTGCCAGCAGTAAGGATACCTACGAGCAGTACTTC. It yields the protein CASSKDTYEQYF.